The 16 T cell receptor beta chains presented below share a single source sample, sequenced in a study of control samples from healthy donors and cancer patients. Sequencing was performed with immunoSEQ multiplex PCR; in TCRdb, only in-frame clones are kept and a portion is missing. The sample lists approximately 58,000 clones, approximately 87% occurring once. Sequencing was carried out using PBMCs. The source of these receptors is a woman aged 55-75 years with lung cancer.

This clone showed up just a few times. This chain connects TRBV19 to TRBJ2-5; TRBD1 matches 7 bases. Trimming removed 10 bases from V and 5 bases from J; junction bases left unmatched: 7. The CDR3 covers 12 residues. Germline CDR1 reads LNHDA; CDR2 reads SQIVND (reference sequence). The CDR3 here is CATATGWETQYF. CDR3 DNA sequence: TGTGCCACGGCGACAGGGTGGGAGACCCAGTACTTC.

CDR3: CASSFFLQSNYGYTF. As DNA, the CDR3 is TGTGCCAGCAGCTTCTTCCTACAGAGCAACTATGGCTACACCTTC. The chain employs TRBV6-6 and TRBJ1-2; D ambiguous. The CDR3 covers 15 residues. Germline V gene sequence: CDR1 MNHNY, CDR2 SVGAGI (reference sequence). The V gene lost 6 bases and the J gene lost 2 bases, with 16 bases spanning the gap.

The rearrangement links TRBV3-1 (or the pseudogene TRBV3-2) to TRBJ2-5, with TRBD2 identical over 13 bases. The CDR3 has 17 residues. The germline gives CDR1 LGHDT, CDR2 YNNKEL (reference sequence). The J segment lost 4 bases and the V segment lost 4 bases, leaving 9 bases of the junction unmatched. As DNA, the CDR3 is TGTGCCAGCAGCCCACACCCGGGACTAGCGGGAAGAGAGACCCAGTACTTC. This codes for CASSPHPGLAGRETQYF.

The rearrangement links TRBV5-6 to TRBJ1-3; TRBD1 aligns across 7 bases. Germline CDR1 reads SGHDT; CDR2 reads YYEEEE. The CDR3 sequence is 14 residues long. With 5 bases clipped from V and 4 bases from J, the junction kept 6 bases outside the gene matches. CDR3 nucleotides: TGTGCCAGCAGTTACCTACAGGGGGGAAACACCATATATTTT. Its translation: CASSYLQGGNTIYF. The variable domain in full, completed from reference TRBV5-6 and TRBJ1-3, reads DAGVTQSPTHLIKTRGQQVTLRCSPKSGHDTVSWYQQALGQGPQFIFQYYEEEERQRGNFPDRFSGHQFPNYSSELNVNALLLGDSALYLCASSYLQGGNTIYFGEGSWLTVV.

The V gene is TRBV19, the J gene TRBJ2-7, with 7 bases identical to TRBD1. The CDR3 loop spans 15 amino acids. CDR1 and CDR2 (germline): LNHDA, SQIVND (reference sequence). The J segment lost 0 bases and the V segment lost 3 bases, leaving 5 bases of the junction unmatched. CDR3 loop: CASSIPGTVSYEQYF. Here the CDR3 DNA reads TGTGCCAGTAGTATCCCCGGGACAGTCTCCTACGAGCAGTACTTC.

This clone was observed a few times. The chain recombines TRBV10-3 with TRBJ2-1; 11 bases line up with TRBD2. The germline gives CDR1 ENHRY, CDR2 SYGVKD. With 10 bases clipped from V and 9 bases from J, the junction kept 17 bases outside the gene matches. CDR3 length: 16 amino acids. The CDR3 DNA reads TGTGCCACCTACCCGGGACTAGCGGAGGGGGGCGGTGAGCAGTTCTTC. This sequence encodes CATYPGLAEGGGEQFF.

V usage is TRBV4-1 and J usage is TRBJ1-1; D remains unclear. Germline CDR1 MGHRA, CDR2 YSYEKL. Trimming shortened V by 1 base and J by 4 bases, and 16 bases separated the two germline ends. The CDR3 length is 16 residues. The CDR3 spells CASSQVVGPRLTEAFF. The CDR3 bases are TGCGCCAGCAGCCAAGTGGTCGGACCCCGACTCACTGAAGCTTTCTTT.

The gene calls are TRBV19 and TRBJ1-2; D might be TRBD1 (6 bases). CDR3 size: 14 residues. The V gene's germline CDR1 is LNHDA and CDR2 SQIVND (reference sequence). V was clipped by 1 base and J by 8 bases, with 14 bases between them. DNA of the CDR3: TGTGCCAGTAGTATAGGCCCTCGCGGGACAGGCTACACCTTC. Its translation is CASSIGPRGTGYTF.

The chain is built from TRBV12-3 or TRBV12-4 and TRBJ2-2, with D unclear. Trimming removed 5 bases at V and 8 bases at J, with 9 bases between. The CDR3 loop spans 12 amino acids. Written as DNA, the CDR3 is TGTGCCAGCAGTGCTCCCGTGGGGGAGCTGTTTTTT. It is translated as CASSAPVGELFF.

J is TRBJ2-2 and V is TRBV2, with D unresolved. Deletions cut 4 bases from V and 7 bases from J, with 13 bases between. The CDR3 consists of 14 residues. In germline, CDR1 is SNHLY, CDR2 FYNNEI. Here the CDR3 reads CASSGVRASGELFF. The CDR3 DNA sequence: TGTGCCAGCAGTGGGGTACGCGCCAGCGGGGAGCTGTTTTTT.

The chain couples TRBV7-2 to TRBJ1-3; D is unresolved. V was clipped by 4 bases and J by 1 base, with 5 bases between them. The CDR3 extends over 13 amino acids. Germline V gene lookup returns CDR1 SGHTA and CDR2 FQGNSA. As DNA, the CDR3 is TGTGCCAGCAGCTCGCAGTCTGGAAACACCATATATTTT. Its translation: CASSSQSGNTIYF.

The genes are TRBV5-1 and TRBJ2-5, with 7 bases lining up with TRBD2. The junction had 8 bases not matched to a gene; V was cut back by 4 bases and J by 5 bases. This CDR3 has 14 amino acids. Looked up from germline, CDR1 is SGHRS and CDR2 is YFSETQ. CDR3 protein: CASSLGAGEETQYF. CDR3 in DNA: TGCGCCAGCAGCCTGGGCGCGGGAGAGGAGACCCAGTACTTC.

The chain couples TRBV7-9 to TRBJ1-2, with D maybe TRBD1 (5 bases). The CDR3 spans 15 residues. Looked up from germline, CDR1 is SEHNR and CDR2 is FQNEAQ (reference sequence). Between the trimmed V and J ends, which lost 4 bases and 2 bases, there was a span of 14 bases. The CDR3 nucleotides read TGTGCCAGCAGCTGGGGGACCCCCGACAACTATGGCTACACCTTC. This sequence encodes CASSWGTPDNYGYTF.

The chain links TRBV15 to TRBJ2-4; 7 nucleotides line up with TRBD2. Germline lookup yields CDR1 LNHNV and CDR2 YYDKDF (reference sequence). The CDR3 contains 14 residues. V trimming: 1 base; J trimming: 5 bases; junction bases outside the gene matches: 2. The CDR3 sequence: CATSRGAGENIQYF. In DNA form, the CDR3 reads TGTGCCACCAGCAGAGGGGCGGGGGAAAACATTCAGTACTTC. The full variable domain, rest sourced from reference TRBV15 and TRBJ2-4, is DAMVIQNPRYQVTQFGKPVTLSCSQTLNHNVMYWYQQKSSQAPKLLFHYYDKDFNNEADTPDNFQSRRPNTSFCFLDIRSPGLGDTAMYLCATSRGAGENIQYFGAGTRLSVL.

This chain connects TRBV2 to TRBJ2-7; 9 nucleotides align to TRBD1. The CDR3 runs 18 residues. After removal of 4 bases from V and 7 bases from J, the junction contained 20 bases not matched to a gene. Per germline, CDR1 SNHLY and CDR2 FYNNEI. The CDR3 loop reads CASSVHTSETGGKPEQYF. CDR3 nucleotides: TGTGCCAGCAGTGTCCACACTTCAGAGACAGGGGGAAAACCAGAGCAGTACTTC.

This clone showed up just a few times. The chain employs TRBV7-9 and TRBJ1-5, with 7 positions matching TRBD1. V shed 4 bases, J shed 6 bases, and the junction held 3 bases outside the gene matches. This CDR3 has 13 residues. The V gene's germline CDR1 is SEHNR and CDR2 FQNEAQ (reference sequence). The CDR3: CASSYRGGQPQHF. The CDR3 DNA sequence: TGTGCCAGCAGCTACAGGGGCGGTCAGCCCCAGCATTTT.